The clone carrying this T cell receptor (beta chain) has a handful of counts. The antigen is not known. The sample originates from a study of T cell repertoires in cytomegalovirus infection. Study details: Public TCR beta signatures were indicative of both CMV infection and a matching HLA type.

General observations from the study: Carriers of CMV plus the relevant HLA were identified by cumulative public TCR beta family frequency. Clonotype analysis showed dominance of the ex vivo response by HLA-C-restricted CMV-specific TCR beta clonotypes.

The CDR3 has 16 residues. Germline V gene data show CDR1 as LNHNV and CDR2 as YYDKDF (reference sequence). J gave up 4 bases and V 3 bases, and 6 bases lay outside the gene matches. TCRdb reprocessed the reads via MiXCR and lists one record per CDR3 protein. Here the sample spans 200,000 to 300,000 distinct CDR3 sequences, about 7% being singletons. This TCR was sampled from a human donor in good health (CMV status not recorded). Some clones in this sample may be carry-over from other donors' samples. Specimen: PBMCs. This chain uses TRBV15 with TRBJ1-5, with TRBD1 matching over 10 bases. The CDR3 region is CATSRSRQGANQPQHF. Here the CDR3 DNA reads TGTGCCACCAGCAGGAGCAGACAGGGGGCGAATCAGCCCCAGCATTTT.